What follows describes a single TCR beta chain. What it recognizes is unknown. V trimming: 2 bases; J trimming: 4 bases; junction bases outside the gene matches: 2. The CDR3 length is 15 residues. CDR1 and CDR2 from the germline V gene are SEHNR and FQNEAQ (reference sequence). The sample comes from a study of PD-L1 blockade in urothelial cancer. Study-level information: Blood analysis occurred 3 weeks (second dose) and 6 weeks after treatment start.

Time point given: pretreatment peripheral blood. General study results and limits: Below-median TCR clonality that was measured in pretreatment blood predicted better survival.

Each PCR had synthetic TCR analog templates added to it as a spike-in. This table comes from immunoSEQ multiplex PCR, and its TCRdb copy is limited to in-frame clones, with some not included. Here the sample spans more than 85,000 clones, around 90% being singletons. The input for sequencing was PBMCs, taken around atezolizumab (anti-PD-L1) treatment. The chain uses TRBV7-9 and TRBJ2-3; TRBD2 aligns across 11 bases. The sequence was obtained from a man aged 60-69 years with urothelial cancer. The CDR3 spells CASSLNSGGADTQYF. DNA for the CDR3: TGTGCCAGCAGCTTAAATAGCGGGGGGGCAGATACGCAGTATTTT. The full variable domain, completed using reference TRBV7-9 and TRBJ2-3, is DTGVSQNPRHKITKRGQNVTFRCDPISEHNRLYWYRQTLGQGPEFLTYFQNEAQLEKSRLLSDRFSAERPKGSFSTLEIQRTEQGDSAMYLCASSLNSGGADTQYFGPGTRLTVL.